Listed below are T cell receptor beta chains from one sample, sequenced in a study of PD-L1 blockade in urothelial cancer. Here immunoSEQ multiplex PCR was the method, and the copy in TCRdb shows in-frame clones only, minus some. Of 40,000 or so clones in the sample, more than 75% were seen once. This material consisted of PBMCs, taken around atezolizumab (anti-PD-L1) treatment. These receptors were taken from a man in his sixties or seventies with urothelial cancer. Both conserved end residues are part of each CDR3. Each record gives: D gene, J gene, V gene, clone size, CDR3 DNA, CDR3 protein. A D gene is named only where the DNA matches it firmly. Not every row has a clone size; where given, it reads once, few, many or a size class.

D: .
J: TRBJ2-3
V: TRBV9
size: few
DNA: TGTGCCAGCAGCGTAGGGAACGGGGATTCTAGCACAGATACGCAGTATTTT
CDR3: CASSVGNGDSSTDTQYF

D: .
J: TRBJ1-1
V: TRBV2
size: .
DNA: TGTGCCACCGGGGACGGGGGGATATTGGCTTTCTTT
CDR3: CATGDGGILAFF

D: .
J: TRBJ2-1
V: TRBV4-2
size: .
DNA: TGTGCCAGCAGCCCTAGGGCCCGGAGGGACAATGAGCAGTTCTTC
CDR3: CASSPRARRDNEQFF

D: .
J: TRBJ1-1
V: TRBV11-3
size: .
DNA: TGTGCCAGCAGCTTAGGGGGCCGGGACTCTATTGAAGCTTTCTTT
CDR3: CASSLGGRDSIEAFF

D: .
J: TRBJ1-1
V: TRBV9
size: .
DNA: TGTGCCAGCAGCGTAAGGGACTACTCAGAAGCTTTCTTT
CDR3: CASSVRDYSEAFF

D: TRBD1
J: TRBJ1-1
V: TRBV5-4
size: .
DNA: TGTGCCAGCAGACTGGACAGGGACGGCACTGAAGCTTTCTTT
CDR3: CASRLDRDGTEAFF

D: .
J: TRBJ2-7
V: TRBV6-5
size: .
DNA: TGTGCCAGCAGGGCATCGGGGACTCTTACATCGCAGTACTTC
CDR3: CASRASGTLTSQYF

D: TRBD2
J: TRBJ2-3
V: TRBV15
size: once
DNA: TGTGCCACCAGCAGGACTAGCGGGCCAAGAGATACGCAGTATTTT
CDR3: CATSRTSGPRDTQYF

D: TRBD2
J: TRBJ2-1
V: TRBV5-1
size: .
DNA: TGCGCCAGCAGCTTGAGGCTAGCGGGTAATGAGCAGTTCTTC
CDR3: CASSLRLAGNEQFF

D: .
J: TRBJ2-7
V: TRBV10-3
size: .
DNA: TGTGCCATCAGTGAGTCGACTCGGGGACTGGACGAGCAGTACTTC
CDR3: CAISESTRGLDEQYF

D: TRBD2
J: TRBJ2-3
V: TRBV7-9
size: .
DNA: TGTGCCAGCAGCCCCCGACTAGCGGGAGAAACGCAGTATTTT
CDR3: CASSPRLAGETQYF

D: TRBD1
J: TRBJ2-7
V: TRBV9
size: .
DNA: TGTGCCAGCAGCGAGGGGACCGGGACAGGGTCCTACGAGCAGTACTTC
CDR3: CASSEGTGTGSYEQYF

D: TRBD1
J: TRBJ2-7
V: TRBV28
size: .
DNA: TGTGCCAGCAGTCCGACCGGGACAGGCTCCTACGAGCAGTACTTC
CDR3: CASSPTGTGSYEQYF

D: TRBD2
J: TRBJ2-3
V: TRBV5-4
size: few
DNA: TGTGCCAGCAGCTCCCTGGTAGCGGGAGAAGGAGATACGCAGTATTTT
CDR3: CASSSLVAGEGDTQYF

D: .
J: TRBJ1-5
V: TRBV4-3
size: .
DNA: TGCGCCAGCAGCCAAGACTACGGGAATAGCAATCAGCCCCAGCATTTT
CDR3: CASSQDYGNSNQPQHF

D: TRBD1
J: TRBJ2-1
V: TRBV5-1
size: .
DNA: TGCGCCAGCAGCTTTCGGGACAGAGGGGAGCAGTTCTTC
CDR3: CASSFRDRGEQFF

D: TRBD2
J: TRBJ2-1
V: TRBV27
size: .
DNA: TGTGCCAGCAGTTCCGTCAGCGGGAGGGCCTGGTATGAGCAGTTCTTC
CDR3: CASSSVSGRAWYEQFF

D: TRBD1
J: TRBJ1-2
V: TRBV14
size: .
DNA: TGTGCCAGCAGCCAAGGAGTGGCAGGGGGTTATGGCTACACCTTC
CDR3: CASSQGVAGGYGYTF

D: .
J: TRBJ1-4
V: TRBV19
size: .
DNA: TGTGCCAGTAGTCGGACAGCGGCGACCGAAAAACTGTTTTTT
CDR3: CASSRTAATEKLFF

D: .
J: TRBJ2-3
V: TRBV7-2
size: .
DNA: TGTGCCAGCAGCTCCCCGGTCTCGGCGCAGTATTTT
CDR3: CASSSPVSAQYF

D: .
J: TRBJ1-1
V: TRBV10-3
size: .
DNA: TGTGCCATCAGTGAGGGAAACGGGGTCGCCACTGAAGCTTTCTTT
CDR3: CAISEGNGVATEAFF

D: .
J: TRBJ2-1
V: TRBV21-1
size: .
DNA: TGTGCCAGCAGCAAAGTAGAAGCGGGAACCGGGTTTGGGGTTCACAATGAGCAGTTCTTC
CDR3: CASSKVEAGTGFGVHNEQFF

D: TRBD2
J: TRBJ2-3
V: TRBV7-9
size: .
DNA: TGTGCCAGCAGCTCACAACTAGCGGGAGGTACGCAGTATTTT
CDR3: CASSSQLAGGTQYF

D: .
J: TRBJ1-2
V: TRBV4-1
size: few
DNA: TGCGCCAGCAGCCAAGAAGCCGTAGGGGGCTATGGCTACACCTTC
CDR3: CASSQEAVGGYGYTF